These 8 T cell receptor beta chains were all obtained from the same sample, sequenced in a study of control samples from healthy donors and cancer patients. Some clones are missing from TCRdb's copy, which holds only in-frame ones; the method was immunoSEQ multiplex PCR. The data contain 390,000 or so clones, more than 80% of them singletons. Sequencing input: PBMCs. These TCRs come from a man aged 35 to 55 with head and neck cancer.

V usage is TRBV10-3 and J usage is TRBJ2-3; D remains unclear. Germline-derived CDR1 and CDR2 are ENHRY and SYGVKD. V gave up 9 bases and J gave up 4 bases, with 14 bases separating them. This CDR3 comprises 13 residues. CDR3 in amino acids: CAIGAGRADTQYF. As DNA, the CDR3 is TGTGCCATAGGAGCTGGACGCGCAGATACGCAGTATTTT.

The genes are TRBV7-9 and TRBJ1-4, with unresolved D. Trimming pared 8 bases from V and 10 bases from J, leaving 11 bases between. CDR3 length: 11 residues. CDR1 and CDR2 from the germline V gene are SEHNR and FQNEAQ (reference sequence). The CDR3 bases are TGTGCCAGCCCTTGGGGAGTAAAACTGTTTTTT. It yields the protein CASPWGVKLFF.

This chain uses TRBV7-9 with TRBJ2-1; D ambiguous. With 1 base removed from V and 0 bases from J, the gap between germline ends came to 4 bases. The CDR3 contains 14 residues. CDR1 SEHNR and CDR2 FQNEAQ come from the germline V gene (reference sequence). Written as DNA, the CDR3 is TGTGCCAGCAGCTTAGTTAGCTCCTACAATGAGCAGTTCTTC. As protein: CASSLVSSYNEQFF.

V is TRBV5-6 and J is TRBJ1-5, with 8 bases that match TRBD1. Unmatched junction bases numbered 8, after V lost 0 bases and J lost 0 bases. The V gene's germline CDR1 is SGHDT and CDR2 YYEEEE. The CDR3 is made up of 18 amino acids. The CDR3 DNA reads TGTGCCAGCAGCTTGGCTAGGACAGGGTCCTATAGCAATCAGCCCCAGCATTTT. It codes for CASSLARTGSYSNQPQHF.

The gene calls are TRBV19 and TRBJ1-1; D gene uncertain. The germline V gene encodes CDR1 LNHDA and CDR2 SQIVND (reference sequence). Trimming took off 7 bases at V and 0 bases at J, with 12 bases between the two ends. The CDR3 sequence is 14 residues long. The CDR3: CASTVFGVNTEAFF. Written as DNA, the CDR3 is TGTGCCAGTACCGTGTTTGGGGTGAACACTGAAGCTTTCTTT.

The chain links TRBV10-1 to TRBJ1-1, with 9 bases identical to TRBD1. Germline CDR1 reads WNHNN; CDR2 reads SYGVQD (reference sequence). The V segment lost 3 bases and the J segment 5 bases; nucleotides outside the gene matches: 10. The CDR3 runs to 16 residues. CDR3 residues: CASSDFDGTGKTEAFF. CDR3 coding DNA: TGCGCCAGCAGTGATTTCGACGGGACAGGGAAGACTGAAGCTTTCTTT.

The CDR3 nucleotides are TGTGCCAGCAGTTATCCGGCGGGGGGAACCACAGATACGCAGTATTTT. This translates into CASSYPAGGTTDTQYF. The chain employs TRBV6-2 or TRBV6-3 and TRBJ2-3, with TRBD2 matching 8 bases. This CDR3 spans 16 amino acids. With V trimmed by 3 bases and J by 2 bases, 7 bases remained unmatched. The germline gives CDR1 MNHEY, CDR2 SVGEGT.

The V call is TRBV2, the J call TRBJ1-6; 8 bases agree with TRBD1. Germline trimming cut 5 bases from V and 6 bases from J; bases unmatched to any gene: 3. This CDR3 contains 14 residues. Germline V gene lookup returns CDR1 SNHLY and CDR2 FYNNEI. The CDR3 loop is CASSNDRGNSPLHF. The CDR3 nucleotides read TGTGCCAGCAGTAACGACAGGGGTAATTCACCCCTCCACTTT.